This TCR beta chain was identified in a study of blood T cells in healthy people across ages. A J-beta primer mix and a sample-barcoded 5' primer were used in a second PCR of about 7 to 12 cycles. TCRdb re-derived calls from the 5' RACE reads in MiXCR, one entry per CDR3 protein. The sample lists fewer than 2 million distinct CDR3 sequences; approximately 40% were seen once. The germline V and J ends were trimmed by 0 bases and 7 bases, with 16 bases remaining between them. Germline CDR1 is SGHRS and CDR2 is YFSETQ. The CDR3 is made up of 15 amino acids. This clonotype was observed a handful of times.

This TCR was recovered from a human donor in good health. The chain combines TRBV5-1 with TRBJ1-1; a possible D gene is TRBD1 (6 bases). Sample: blood. Here the CDR3 DNA reads TGCGCCAGCAGCTTGGAGGGCAGGGGACCCTTTGAAGCTTTCTTT. This sequence encodes CASSLEGRGPFEAFF.